The rows below give T cell receptor beta chains drawn from one sample of a study of identical twins. TCRdb reprocessed the 5' RACE reads via MiXCR and lists one record per CDR3 protein. Counted here are about 240,000 distinct CDR3 sequences, roughly a tenth occurring once; the ten biggest clones make up less than 12%. The sample comprised memory T cells sorted from blood. These receptors all come from a man aged 45 to 65 in good health. CDR3s include the opening cysteine and the closing phenylalanine or tryptophan. D genes are given only for firm matches. For some rows the clone size is stated as once, few or many, or as a class when expanded; others skip it.

cdr3_length,clone_size,v_call,d_call,j_call,cdr3_nt,cdr3_aa
14,few,TRBV6-1,NA,TRBJ2-7,TGTGCCAGCAGCCCTAGGGGGGGTCTCCACGAGCAGTACTTC,CASSPRGGLHEQYF
17,many,TRBV4-2,NA,TRBJ2-4,TGTGCCAGCAGCCAAGGGCCGGGGGCCGGAGCCAAAAACATTCAGTACTTC,CASSQGPGAGAKNIQYF
15,many,TRBV7-2,TRBD2,TRBJ2-1,TGTGCCAGCAGCTTAGATCCCGGGACTAAATCTGAGCAGTTCTTC,CASSLDPGTKSEQFF
16,NA,TRBV12-3/TRBV12-4,NA,TRBJ2-1,TGTGCCAGCAGTGCCCCGACGGAGAGCTCCTACAATGAGCAGTTCTTC,CASSAPTESSYNEQFF
16,NA,TRBV5-1,TRBD1,TRBJ1-1,TGCGCCAGCAGCTTGGGGAGTGGGACAGGGGACACTGAAGCTTTCTTT,CASSLGSGTGDTEAFF
18,NA,TRBV7-8,NA,TRBJ2-3,TGTGCCAGCAGCTTAGGGCGTGACAGGAAAATGGCCACAGATACGCAGTATTTT,CASSLGRDRKMATDTQYF
15,many,TRBV9,TRBD2,TRBJ2-7,TGTGCCAGCAGCGTTACCAGCGGGGGGATCTACGAGCAGTACTTC,CASSVTSGGIYEQYF
12,few,TRBV20-1,NA,TRBJ1-2,TGCAGTGCTAGTTCCCCTCCCCGAGGGTACACCTTC,CSASSPPRGYTF
16,many,TRBV5-5,TRBD1,TRBJ1-1,TGTGCCAGCAGCTTGGCAGGGGGAAGGGGGAACACTGAAGCTTTCTTT,CASSLAGGRGNTEAFF
16,NA,TRBV15,TRBD1,TRBJ2-1,TGTGCCACCAGCAGAAACCGGGACAGTAGGAACAATGAGCAGTTCTTC,CATSRNRDSRNNEQFF
19,many,TRBV3-1,TRBD2,TRBJ2-3,TGTGCCAGCAGCCAAGATTGGGATGCTAGCGGAGCTTCTTCAAATACGCAGTATTTT,CASSQDWDASGASSNTQYF
17,few,TRBV6-2/TRBV6-3,TRBD1,TRBJ1-5,TGTGCCAGCAGCGTACTCCAGGGACAGCATAGCAATCAGCCCCAGCATTTT,CASSVLQGQHSNQPQHF
18,many,TRBV11-2,TRBD2,TRBJ2-1,TGTGCCAGCAGCCGCCATCGACGTTCTAGCGGATCCTACAATGAGCAGTTCTTC,CASSRHRRSSGSYNEQFF
19,NA,TRBV14,TRBD1,TRBJ2-5,TGTGCCAGCAGCCAATCCCTTGGGAGGACAGGGAGATTTGGAGAGACCCAGTACTTC,CASSQSLGRTGRFGETQYF
11,many,TRBV10-3,TRBD1,TRBJ2-7,TGTGCCATCCGGACAGGGCTGGAGCAGTACTTC,CAIRTGLEQYF
17,NA,TRBV7-2,TRBD2,TRBJ2-3,TGTGCCAGCAGCTTAGCCCTAGCGGGAGGGCCACGGAATACGCAGTATTTT,CASSLALAGGPRNTQYF
12,NA,TRBV7-9,NA,TRBJ2-7,TGTGCCAGCACCAACGATGGCTACGAGCAGTACTTC,CASTNDGYEQYF
12,many,TRBV6-1,NA,TRBJ2-1,TGTGCCAGCACGCATGGTCGGAATGAGCAGTTCTTC,CASTHGRNEQFF
14,NA,TRBV28,NA,TRBJ2-7,TGTGCCACCCTCCGGGGGGACAGACTTTACGAGCAGTACTTC,CATLRGDRLYEQYF
14,many,TRBV6-1,TRBD1,TRBJ2-1,TGTGCCAGCAGTACACCGGACAGGGCCAATGAGCAGTTCTTC,CASSTPDRANEQFF
13,NA,TRBV11-2,NA,TRBJ2-1,TGTGCTAGCAGTCCGAGGGGGGAGGGTGAGCAGTTCTTC,CASSPRGEGEQFF
15,NA,TRBV15,NA,TRBJ2-2,NA,CATSRISGTGELFFF
14,NA,TRBV20-1,NA,TRBJ1-6,TGCAGTGCCCTGACAGCAGGCTATAATTCACCCCTCCACTTT,CSALTAGYNSPLHF
13,many,TRBV28,TRBD2,TRBJ2-3,TGTGCCAGCGAGCGGGAGCCGACAAATACGCAGTATTTT,CASEREPTNTQYF
15,few,TRBV6-1,TRBD1,TRBJ1-2,TGTGCCAGCAGTGGACGGACAGGGGGCCCCTATGGCTACACCTTC,CASSGRTGGPYGYTF
15,many,TRBV4-3,TRBD1,TRBJ2-2,TGCGCCAGCAGCCAAGGGACAGGGGTTCGGGGGGAGCTGTTTTTT,CASSQGTGVRGELFF
13,NA,TRBV11-2,NA,TRBJ1-6,TGTGCCAGCAGCTTAAGTCCGAATTCACCCCTCCACTTT,CASSLSPNSPLHF
19,few,TRBV11-2,NA,TRBJ2-2,TGTGCCAGCAGCTTAGATCGGGGGGGGCCAGGGGGCCTCACCGGGGAGCTGTTTTTT,CASSLDRGGPGGLTGELFF
13,few,TRBV5-4,NA,TRBJ1-3,TGTGCCAGCAGCGGGGAGCGCGGAAACACCATATATTTT,CASSGERGNTIYF
13,many,TRBV20-1,TRBD1,TRBJ2-5,TGCAGTGCCCCCAGGACAGGGTCAGAGACCCAGTACTTC,CSAPRTGSETQYF
15,many,TRBV20-1,TRBD2,TRBJ2-1,TGCAGTGCTCACAATATCGGGAGGTCCTACAATGAGCAGTTCTTC,CSAHNIGRSYNEQFF
15,many,TRBV20-1,NA,TRBJ2-1,TGCAGTGCTAGTAAAGGGCAAGGAGGTAACCATGAGCAGTTCTTC,CSASKGQGGNHEQFF
18,many,TRBV9,TRBD2,TRBJ2-7,TGTGCCAGCAGCGTGGGACTAGCGGGACCAACGGTCAACTACGAGCAGTACTTC,CASSVGLAGPTVNYEQYF
14,many,TRBV28,TRBD2,TRBJ2-5,TGTGCCAGCAGTTTATTGAGGACTAGCGAGACCCAGTACTTC,CASSLLRTSETQYF
16,few,TRBV5-6,TRBD2,TRBJ2-1,TGTGCCAGCAGCTTAGCCGGGACTAGCGGGAGTAATGAGCAGTTCTTC,CASSLAGTSGSNEQFF
15,NA,TRBV5-4,NA,TRBJ2-7,TGTGCCAGCAGCTTGGAGATCGGACGGTACTACGAGCAGTACTTC,CASSLEIGRYYEQYF
15,few,TRBV7-9,TRBD1,TRBJ2-3,TGTGCCAGCAGCCCCGGGGCGGACAGGGCAGATACGCAGTATTTT,CASSPGADRADTQYF
16,many,TRBV7-6,TRBD2,TRBJ2-7,TGTGCCAGCAGCTCAGGGACTAGCGGGGACCTGTTCGAGCAGTACTTC,CASSSGTSGDLFEQYF
17,once,TRBV3-1,TRBD2,TRBJ2-1,TGTGCCAGCAGCCAAGAGACTAGCGGGAGACTGCGCAATGAGCAGTTCTTC,CASSQETSGRLRNEQFF
15,few,TRBV4-1,NA,TRBJ2-7,TGCGCCAGCAGCCAAGTCACCGGGGGGCGTTACGAGCAGTACTTC,CASSQVTGGRYEQYF
16,few,TRBV18,NA,TRBJ1-3,TGTGCCAGCGCGACCGGGACACCCTTCTCTGGAAACACCATATATTTT,CASATGTPFSGNTIYF
15,few,TRBV5-4,NA,TRBJ1-3,TGTGCCAGCAGCTCCGGAGGGCTAGGTGGAAACACCATATATTTT,CASSSGGLGGNTIYF
14,many,TRBV12-3/TRBV12-4,NA,TRBJ2-5,TGTGCCAGCAGCAAACCGGGGCCTCAAGAGACCCAGTACTTC,CASSKPGPQETQYF
11,few,TRBV20-1,NA,TRBJ2-1,TGCAGTGCCGCGACTGGCGATGAGCAGTTCTTC,CSAATGDEQFF
15,many,TRBV20-1,TRBD1,TRBJ1-1,TGCAGTGCTAGAGCACCCGGGACAGGTAACACTGAAGCTTTCTTT,CSARAPGTGNTEAFF
15,many,TRBV19,NA,TRBJ2-7,TGTGCCAGTAGTATTGCTGCAGGGTGGTCCTACGAGCAGTACTTC,CASSIAAGWSYEQYF
15,many,TRBV6-5,TRBD1,TRBJ1-2,TGTGCCAGCAGTTACATGATCGGGACAGGCTATGGCTACACCTTC,CASSYMIGTGYGYTF
12,many,TRBV6-1,NA,TRBJ1-1,TGTGCCAGCAGTGTTAACGGACCTGAAGCTTTCTTT,CASSVNGPEAFF
15,many,TRBV20-1,TRBD2,TRBJ2-1,TGCAGTGCTAGAGTTGGTAGCGGGGGGTACAATGAGCAGTTCTTC,CSARVGSGGYNEQFF
18,many,TRBV20-1,TRBD2,TRBJ2-5,TGCAGTGCTAGAGATTGGAGGTCTAGCGGGGTGTACCAAGAGACCCAGTACTTC,CSARDWRSSGVYQETQYF
16,many,TRBV13,TRBD2,TRBJ2-1,TGTGCCAGCAGCACTCGGAGCGGGGGGGGTTTCAATGAGCAGTTCTTC,CASSTRSGGGFNEQFF